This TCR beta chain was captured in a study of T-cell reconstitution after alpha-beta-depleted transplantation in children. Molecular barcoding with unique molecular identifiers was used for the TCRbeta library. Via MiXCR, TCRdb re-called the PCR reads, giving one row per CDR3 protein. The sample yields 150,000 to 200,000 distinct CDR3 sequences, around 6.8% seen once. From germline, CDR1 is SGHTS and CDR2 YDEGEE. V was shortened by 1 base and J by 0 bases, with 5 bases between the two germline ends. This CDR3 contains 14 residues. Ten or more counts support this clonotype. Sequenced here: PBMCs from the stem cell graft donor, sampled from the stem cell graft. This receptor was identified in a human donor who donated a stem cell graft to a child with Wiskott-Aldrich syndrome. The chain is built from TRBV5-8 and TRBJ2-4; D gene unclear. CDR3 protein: CASSLLLAKNIQYF. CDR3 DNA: TGTGCCAGCAGCTTGCTCCTAGCCAAAAACATTCAGTACTTC.